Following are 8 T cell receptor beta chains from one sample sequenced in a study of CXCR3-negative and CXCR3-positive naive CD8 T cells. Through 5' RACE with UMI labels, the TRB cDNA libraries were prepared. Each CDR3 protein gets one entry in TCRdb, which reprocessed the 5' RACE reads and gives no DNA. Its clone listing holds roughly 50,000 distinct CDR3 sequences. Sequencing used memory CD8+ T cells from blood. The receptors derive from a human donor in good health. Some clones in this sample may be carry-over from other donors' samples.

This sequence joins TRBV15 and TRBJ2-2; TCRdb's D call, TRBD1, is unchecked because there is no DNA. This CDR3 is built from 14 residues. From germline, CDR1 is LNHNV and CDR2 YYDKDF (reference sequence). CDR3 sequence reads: CATSTRQDTGELFF.

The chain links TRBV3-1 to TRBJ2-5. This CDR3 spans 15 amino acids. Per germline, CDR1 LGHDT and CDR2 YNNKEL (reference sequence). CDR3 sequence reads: CASSQDDLGSETQYF.

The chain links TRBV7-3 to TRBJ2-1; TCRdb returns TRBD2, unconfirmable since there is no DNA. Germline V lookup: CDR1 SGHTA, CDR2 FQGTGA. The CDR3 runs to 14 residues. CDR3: CASSDGTSGAEQFF.

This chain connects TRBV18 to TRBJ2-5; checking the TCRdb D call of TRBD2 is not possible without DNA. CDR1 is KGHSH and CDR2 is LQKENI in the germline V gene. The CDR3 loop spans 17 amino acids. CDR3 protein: CASSPPLGLPPQETQYF.

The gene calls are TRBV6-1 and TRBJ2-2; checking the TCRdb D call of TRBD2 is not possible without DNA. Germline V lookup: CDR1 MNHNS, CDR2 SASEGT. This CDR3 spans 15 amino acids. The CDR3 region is CASKAGGPDTGELFF.

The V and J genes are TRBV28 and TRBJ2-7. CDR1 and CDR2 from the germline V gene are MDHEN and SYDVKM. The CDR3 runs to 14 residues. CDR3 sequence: CASSYSGSWYEQYF. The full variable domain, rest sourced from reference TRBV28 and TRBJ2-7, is DVKVTQSSRYLVKRTGEKVFLECVQDMDHENMFWYRQDPGLGLRLIYFSYDVKMKEKGDIPEGYSVSREKKERFSLILESASTNQTSMYLCASSYSGSWYEQYFGPGTRLTVT.

CDR3 residues: CSVEIASGSGDTGELFF. This chain connects TRBV29-1 to TRBJ2-2; without DNA, the TCRdb call of TRBD2 cannot be checked. The germline gives CDR1 SQVTM, CDR2 ANQGSEA. The CDR3 is made up of 17 amino acids.

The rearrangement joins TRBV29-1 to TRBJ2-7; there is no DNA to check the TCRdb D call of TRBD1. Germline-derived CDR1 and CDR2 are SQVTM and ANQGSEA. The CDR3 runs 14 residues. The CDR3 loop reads CSVLALDRGYEQYF.